One sample yielded the 30 T cell receptor beta chains listed below, sequenced in a study of T cell repertoires in cytomegalovirus infection. TCRdb reanalysed the reads using MiXCR and keeps one entry per CDR3 protein. The profile shows about 330,000 distinct CDR3 sequences, 9% to 9.5% of them singletons. Sequenced: PBMCs. These TCRs come from a human donor in good health (CMV status not recorded). Some clones in this sample may be carry-over from other donors' samples.

This clonotype turned up a few times. V is TRBV6-6 and J is TRBJ1-5; possibly TRBD1 for D (6 bases). The CDR3 consists of 16 residues. V was pared by 0 bases and J by 3 bases, with 12 bases between. The germline V gene has CDR1 MNHNY and CDR2 SVGAGI (reference sequence). The CDR3 DNA reads TGTGCCAGCAGTTACTCCGGAGGACAGATCAATCAGCCCCAGCATTTT. It yields the protein CASSYSGGQINQPQHF.

This clonotype showed up just a few times. V is TRBV20-1 and J is TRBJ2-1; 12 bases are shared with TRBD2. This CDR3 is built from 19 residues. V shed 4 bases, J shed 0 bases, and the junction held 13 bases outside the gene matches. Germline CDR1 is DFQATT and CDR2 is SNEGSKA (reference sequence). CDR3 loop: CSATLPSGRALSSYNEQFF. In nucleotides, the CDR3 is TGCAGTGCTACCCTTCCTAGCGGGAGGGCCCTCAGCTCCTACAATGAGCAGTTCTTC.

This chain connects TRBV20-1 to TRBJ2-3; 7 bases fit TRBD1. This CDR3 has 20 amino acids. With 6 bases clipped from V and 6 bases from J, the junction kept 30 bases outside the gene matches. CDR1 DFQATT and CDR2 SNEGSKA come from the germline V gene (reference sequence). Here the CDR3 reads CSATTVTGRGASSQGDTQYF. CDR3 coding DNA: TGCAGTGCCACCACTGTGACAGGGAGAGGTGCTAGCTCCCAAGGGGATACGCAGTATTTT.

This clonotype came up many times. This chain joins TRBV11-2 and TRBJ1-2; the D gene is possibly TRBD1 (5 bases). Trimming cost V 3 bases and J 5 bases, with 13 bases left between them. Germline V gene lookup returns CDR1 SGHAT and CDR2 FQNNGV. This CDR3 comprises 14 residues. The CDR3 reads CASSLADRLYGYTF. The CDR3 DNA sequence: TGTGCCAGCAGCTTGGCTGACAGACTATATGGCTACACCTTC.

This clonotype was seen more than once but under ten times. This sequence joins TRBV20-1 and TRBJ1-4; D not resolved. In germline, CDR1 is DFQATT, CDR2 SNEGSKA (reference sequence). Deletions cut 0 bases from V and 4 bases from J, with 15 bases between. The CDR3 has 16 residues. For the CDR3, the DNA is TGCAGTGCTAGAGACTCCATAGACGTGATTAATGAAAAACTGTTTTTT. Encoded protein: CSARDSIDVINEKLFF.

In its sample, this clonotype was seen many times. The CDR3 bases are TGTGCCAGCAGCCCCCAGACAGGGTTCGAGCAGTACTTC. This translates into CASSPQTGFEQYF. V gene TRBV7-9 combines with J gene TRBJ2-7, with 7 positions matching TRBD1. The CDR3 consists of 13 residues. Germline V lookup: CDR1 SEHNR, CDR2 FQNEAQ (reference sequence). Trimming removed 5 bases from V and 6 bases from J; junction bases left unmatched: 7.

The chain is built from TRBV7-9 and TRBJ2-1, with D tentatively TRBD2 (7 bases). The CDR3 covers 13 residues. Germline values: CDR1 SEHNR, CDR2 FQNEAQ (reference sequence). V lost 7 bases and J lost 4, with 11 bases in between. CDR3 in amino acids: CASIGGGYNEQFF. For the CDR3, the DNA is TGTGCCAGCATAGGGGGGGGGTACAATGAGCAGTTCTTC.

This chain links TRBV28 with TRBJ2-5; TRBD1 or TRBD2 may be the D gene (5 bases each). Germline lookup yields CDR1 MDHEN and CDR2 SYDVKM. This CDR3 contains 15 residues. Trimming left V 6 bases short and J 6 bases short, with 20 bases between. CDR3 sequence reads: CASRSRDPVEKTQYF. CDR3 in DNA: TGTGCCAGCAGGTCCCGGGACCCTGTGGAAAAGACCCAGTACTTC.

The chain joins TRBV20-1 to TRBJ1-6, with a possible D match to TRBD1 (5 bases). The CDR3 runs to 12 residues. The germline V gene encodes CDR1 DFQATT and CDR2 SNEGSKA (reference sequence). Trimming took off 2 bases at V and 15 bases at J, with 14 bases between the two ends. The chain's CDR3 is CSARRDSGILHF. In DNA, the CDR3 is TGCAGTGCTAGACGTGACAGCGGCATCCTCCACTTT.

This clonotype was seen a handful of times. The chain is built from TRBV7-9 and TRBJ1-2; TRBD1 aligns across 7 bases. V shed 4 bases, J shed 8 bases, and the junction held 10 bases outside the gene matches. CDR1 and CDR2 from the germline V gene are SEHNR and FQNEAQ (reference sequence). This CDR3 comprises 14 residues. The CDR3 coding sequence is TGTGCCAGCAGCTCGGGACAGACCACAGGCGGCTACACCTTC. Translating it yields CASSSGQTTGGYTF.

V and J are TRBV7-9 and TRBJ2-7; D is undetermined. V was shortened by 5 bases and J by 6 bases, with 20 bases between the two germline ends. Germline assignment: CDR1 SEHNR and CDR2 FQNEAQ (reference sequence). The length of the CDR3 is 15 residues. Here the CDR3 DNA reads TGTGCCAGCAGCCGAAACCACGACTCCCTGCTCGAGCAGTACTTC. It is translated as CASSRNHDSLLEQYF. Full variable domain (outside the CDR3, taken from reference TRBV7-9 and TRBJ2-7): DTGVSQNPRHKITKRGQNVTFRCDPISEHNRLYWYRQTLGQGPEFLTYFQNEAQLEKSRLLSDRFSAERPKGSFSTLEIQRTEQGDSAMYLCASSRNHDSLLEQYFGPGTRLTVT.

The CDR3 DNA reads TGTGCCAGCAGTCGCAGGGTCGACGGCTACACCTTC. Protein: CASSRRVDGYTF. This chain links TRBV25-1 with TRBJ1-2; a possible D gene is TRBD1 (5 bases). The CDR3 has 12 amino acids. Deletions cut 5 bases from V and 8 bases from J, with 12 bases between. Germline CDR1 reads MGHDK; CDR2 reads SYGVNS.

This clonotype was detected many times. The chain combines TRBV7-2 with TRBJ2-3, with 7 bases lining up with TRBD2. Germline V CDR1 and CDR2: SGHTA, FQGNSA. The CDR3 is 16 residues long. Trimming took 1 base from V and 3 from J; bases not matched to a gene: 7. The CDR3 nucleotides read TGTGCCAGCAGCTTAGTGGGCGGGAGATCTACAGATACGCAGTATTTT. Its translation is CASSLVGGRSTDTQYF. The variable domain in full, with the rest retrieved from reference TRBV7-2 and TRBJ2-3, is GAGVSQSPSNKVTEKGKDVELRCDPISGHTALYWYRQSLGQGLEFLIYFQGNSAPDKSGLPSDRFSAERTGGSVSTLTIQRTQQEDSAVYLCASSLVGGRSTDTQYFGPGTRLTVL.

The genes are TRBV7-9 and TRBJ2-7; tentatively, D is TRBD2 (6 bases). V shed 2 bases and J shed 1 base, with 15 bases lying between them. The V gene's germline CDR1 is SEHNR and CDR2 FQNEAQ (reference sequence). This CDR3 is built from 16 residues. The CDR3 DNA reads as TGTGCCAGCAGCTTACTGGGGCGGGGAGAATCCTACGAGCAGTACTTC. Protein sequence: CASSLLGRGESYEQYF.

This sequence joins TRBV5-1 and TRBJ1-3; D perhaps matches TRBD1 (5 bases). Germline V gene sequence: CDR1 SGHRS, CDR2 YFSETQ. The V and J ends lost 2 bases and 4 bases respectively, with 7 bases between them. The CDR3 runs 13 residues. In DNA, the CDR3 is TGCGCCAGCAGCTTCAACAGGGGAAACACCATATATTTT. Protein: CASSFNRGNTIYF.

This clonotype was picked up many times. The genes are TRBV4-3 and TRBJ2-1, with 9 bases matching TRBD2. This CDR3 contains 22 residues. Per the germline V gene, CDR1 is LGHNA and CDR2 is YSLEER. The junction had 20 bases not matched to a gene; V was cut back by 0 bases and J by 2 bases. CDR3: CASSQDWGYGAGGPGAYNEQFF. In DNA form, the CDR3 reads TGCGCCAGCAGCCAAGATTGGGGATACGGGGCGGGAGGGCCGGGCGCCTACAATGAGCAGTTCTTC.

The chain carries TRBV27 and TRBJ2-7; D might be TRBD1 or TRBD2, each matching 5 bases. Germline V gene data show CDR1 as MNHEY and CDR2 as SMNVEV (reference sequence). Trimming took 4 bases from V and 5 from J, leaving 21 bases between them. There are 16 residues in the CDR3. CDR3 nucleotide sequence: TGTGCCAGCAGTTCGCCCCCGGGGCGAAAAACCCACGAGCAGTACTTC. Protein sequence: CASSSPPGRKTHEQYF.

This clonotype was recorded at least ten times. The chain employs TRBV29-1 and TRBJ2-5, with D possibly being TRBD1 (6 bases). The CDR3 contains 15 residues. V shed 6 bases and J shed 1 base, with 18 bases lying between them. Germline V gene lookup returns CDR1 SQVTM and CDR2 ANQGSEA. CDR3 in DNA: TGCAGCGTAGCTAGGGGAGTGGGGGCCCAAGAGACCCAGTACTTC. Protein: CSVARGVGAQETQYF.

This clonotype was counted only a few times. The V gene is TRBV5-1, the J gene TRBJ2-7; 8 bases agree with TRBD1. J lost 5 bases, V lost 4 bases, and 11 bases had no gene match. Germline CDR1 reads SGHRS; CDR2 reads YFSETQ. The CDR3 is made up of 15 amino acids. The CDR3 nucleotides are TGCGCCAGCAGCGTACCGGGAACAGGGGGTCACGAGCAGTACTTC. Protein: CASSVPGTGGHEQYF.

This clonotype was seen repeatedly, ten times or more. The V gene is TRBV15, the J gene TRBJ1-2, with TRBD1 as a possible D gene (6 bases). The V end lost 0 bases, the J end lost 2 bases, and 25 bases lay between the germline ends. CDR3 length: 20 residues. Germline loops: CDR1 LNHNV, CDR2 YYDKDF (reference sequence). The CDR3 spells CATSRDFAGDLSGANYGYTF. The CDR3 coding sequence is TGTGCCACCAGCAGAGATTTCGCCGGAGACCTGTCGGGGGCGAACTATGGCTACACCTTC.

This clonotype was counted at least ten times. The chain has TRBV28 and TRBJ2-7; D is possibly TRBD1 or TRBD2 (5 bases each). CDR3 length: 15 residues. The V end lost 7 bases, the J end lost 2 bases, and 18 bases lay between the germline ends. The V gene's germline CDR1 is MDHEN and CDR2 SYDVKM. This CDR3 reads CASKSPGDGTYEQYF. In DNA, the CDR3 is TGTGCCAGCAAGTCCCCCGGGGACGGGACCTACGAGCAGTACTTC. Drawing the rest from reference TRBV28 and TRBJ2-7, the complete variable domain is DVKVTQSSRYLVKRTGEKVFLECVQDMDHENMFWYRQDPGLGLRLIYFSYDVKMKEKGDIPEGYSVSREKKERFSLILESASTNQTSMYLCASKSPGDGTYEQYFGPGTRLTVT.

This clonotype was picked up a small number of times. This rearrangement joins TRBV6-6 to TRBJ2-1; weak D call: TRBD1 (6 bases). With 2 bases removed from V and 9 bases from J, the gap between germline ends came to 17 bases. The CDR3 has 15 residues. Germline V lookup: CDR1 MNHNY, CDR2 SVGAGI (reference sequence). The CDR3 sequence: CASSYPRTAQGEQFF. For the CDR3, the DNA is TGTGCCAGCAGTTACCCGAGGACAGCTCAGGGTGAGCAGTTCTTC.

This clonotype was seen repeatedly, ten times or more. This chain joins TRBV10-3 and TRBJ2-1; 9 bases align to TRBD1. V dropped 5 bases and J dropped 1; count of bases not matched to a gene: 3. The CDR3 runs to 15 residues. Germline assignment: CDR1 ENHRY and CDR2 SYGVKD. The CDR3 loop reads CAISSDRGSYNEQFF. Here the CDR3 DNA reads TGTGCCATCAGTTCTGACAGGGGGTCCTACAATGAGCAGTTCTTC.

Only a few counts were recorded for this clonotype. The chain has TRBV4-1 and TRBJ1-2; unclear D gene. In germline, CDR1 is MGHRA, CDR2 YSYEKL. The ends were cut back, 4 bases at V and 8 bases at J, with 11 bases in the middle. The CDR3 has 12 amino acids. The CDR3 region is CASSLSFGGYTF. The CDR3 DNA sequence: TGCGCCAGCAGCCTCAGTTTCGGGGGCTACACCTTC.

The V call is TRBV5-4, the J call TRBJ2-7; D remains ambiguous. Trimming removed 4 bases from V and 6 bases from J, with 14 bases in between. The CDR3 is 13 residues long. Germline CDR1 SGHNT, CDR2 YYREEE (reference sequence). CDR3 residues: CASSPIGPGEQYF. The CDR3 DNA is TGTGCCAGCAGCCCTATTGGCCCGGGCGAGCAGTACTTC. The full variable domain, with the rest looked up from reference TRBV5-4 and TRBJ2-7, is ETGVTQSPTHLIKTRGQQVTLRCSSQSGHNTVSWYQQALGQGPQFIFQYYREEENGRGNFPPRFSGLQFPNYSSELNVNALELDDSALYLCASSPIGPGEQYFGPGTRLTVT.

This clonotype showed up many times. The rearrangement uses TRBV4-3 and TRBJ1-2; D is undetermined. Germline assignment: CDR1 LGHNA and CDR2 YSLEER. This CDR3 contains 15 residues. V lost 0 bases to trimming and J lost 8 bases, with 16 bases between them. The CDR3 region has the DNA TGCGCCAGCAGCCAAGAAGGTAGTAGCACATTGGGCTACACCTTC. It translates to CASSQEGSSTLGYTF.

The rearrangement uses TRBV7-3 and TRBJ2-1; tentative D call: TRBD1 (6 bases). V was pared by 5 bases and J by 2 bases, with 22 bases between. Germline V gene data show CDR1 as SGHTA and CDR2 as FQGTGA. The CDR3 extends over 18 amino acids. The CDR3 bases are TGTGCCAGCAGCGACTATCACCGGGACACATTTACCTACAATGAGCAGTTCTTC. Encoded protein: CASSDYHRDTFTYNEQFF.

This clonotype was observed at least ten times. J is TRBJ2-5 and V is TRBV28, with D maybe TRBD2 (6 bases). Germline V gene lookup returns CDR1 MDHEN and CDR2 SYDVKM. The CDR3 totals 15 residues. V lost 6 bases, J lost 5 bases, and 19 bases lay in between. DNA for the CDR3: TGTGCCAGCAGCATAAACCAGTCGGGGAGGGAGACCCAGTACTTC. It encodes CASSINQSGRETQYF. The variable domain in full, completed from reference TRBV28 and TRBJ2-5, reads DVKVTQSSRYLVKRTGEKVFLECVQDMDHENMFWYRQDPGLGLRLIYFSYDVKMKEKGDIPEGYSVSREKKERFSLILESASTNQTSMYLCASSINQSGRETQYFGPGTRLLVL.

The chain is built from TRBV20-1 and TRBJ2-3, with 10 bases fitting TRBD2. The CDR3 has 16 amino acids. Germline CDR1 is DFQATT and CDR2 is SNEGSKA (reference sequence). V lost 0 bases to trimming and J lost 4 bases; unmatched junction nucleotides: 7. CDR3 sequence reads: CSARDLAGVGADTQYF. CDR3 sequence (DNA): TGCAGTGCTAGAGACCTAGCGGGAGTAGGAGCAGATACGCAGTATTTT.

This chain joins TRBV6-6 and TRBJ2-5, with no clear D. The CDR3 is 15 residues long. Per the germline V gene, CDR1 is MNHNY and CDR2 is SVGAGI (reference sequence). V was shortened by 0 bases and J by 1 base, with 9 bases between the two germline ends. The CDR3 sequence: CASSYSSFSQETQYF. For the CDR3, the DNA is TGTGCCAGCAGTTACTCGAGTTTTAGCCAAGAGACCCAGTACTTC.